This T cell receptor (beta chain) was recovered during a study of T cells in Graves' hyperthyroidism and ophthalmopathy. The investigators amplified TCR beta CDR3 regions from RNA transcripts. Primed by the HTBI set, a first-round RT-PCR was run on the TCR CDR3. TCRdb used MiXCR to reprocess the multiplex PCR reads, holding one entry per CDR3 protein. This sample has approximately 380,000 distinct CDR3 sequences, with more than 12% found just once. The CDR3 length is 15 residues. V trimming: 5 bases; J trimming: 5 bases; junction bases outside the gene matches: 12. Germline V CDR1 and CDR2: DFQATT, SNEGSKA (reference sequence). This clonotype has a count of ten or more.

The rearrangement joins TRBV20-1 to TRBJ1-2; 9 nucleotides line up with TRBD1. This receptor was taken from a man aged 50-59 years with Graves' ophthalmopathy. The sample consisted of blood. The CDR3 here is CSAAIPGQGIYGYTF. CDR3 coding DNA: TGCAGTGCTGCCATTCCGGGACAGGGTATATATGGCTACACCTTC.